This T cell receptor beta chain is from a study of T-cell reconstitution after alpha-beta-depleted transplantation in children. This clonotype has just a few counts. Its antigen is undetermined. Preparing the TCRbeta library involved the use of unique molecular identifiers. TCRdb re-called the PCR reads through MiXCR, storing one row per CDR3 protein. The sample lists 750,000 to 950,000 distinct CDR3 sequences, roughly 16% occurring once. This CDR3 has 14 residues. Deletions cut 0 bases from V and 3 bases from J, with 5 bases between. Germline values: CDR1 LNHNV, CDR2 YYDKDF (reference sequence). Study-wide results and limits: Surviving recipient cells, namely T cells and thymic progenitors, were the source of high day-60 TCRbeta diversity in some patients. At around two months after transplant, the alpha-beta T cells were reportedly derived from several hundred expanded clones that came from non-depleted graft cells. T-cell numbers and diversity, one year after transplant, stemmed largely from T cells that were newly produced.

The sequence derives from a male patient aged 10-17 years who had a stem cell transplant for acute lymphoblastic leukemia, so the T cells may come from the graft donor. Sequencing used PBMCs, mostly from graft donor cells, obtained 360 days after TCRalphabeta/CD19-depleted stem cell transplant. The chain employs TRBV15 and TRBJ2-2; D is ambiguous. The CDR3 bases are TGTGCCACCAGCAGAGACGGATACACCGGGGAGCTGTTTTTT. Translating it yields CATSRDGYTGELFF.